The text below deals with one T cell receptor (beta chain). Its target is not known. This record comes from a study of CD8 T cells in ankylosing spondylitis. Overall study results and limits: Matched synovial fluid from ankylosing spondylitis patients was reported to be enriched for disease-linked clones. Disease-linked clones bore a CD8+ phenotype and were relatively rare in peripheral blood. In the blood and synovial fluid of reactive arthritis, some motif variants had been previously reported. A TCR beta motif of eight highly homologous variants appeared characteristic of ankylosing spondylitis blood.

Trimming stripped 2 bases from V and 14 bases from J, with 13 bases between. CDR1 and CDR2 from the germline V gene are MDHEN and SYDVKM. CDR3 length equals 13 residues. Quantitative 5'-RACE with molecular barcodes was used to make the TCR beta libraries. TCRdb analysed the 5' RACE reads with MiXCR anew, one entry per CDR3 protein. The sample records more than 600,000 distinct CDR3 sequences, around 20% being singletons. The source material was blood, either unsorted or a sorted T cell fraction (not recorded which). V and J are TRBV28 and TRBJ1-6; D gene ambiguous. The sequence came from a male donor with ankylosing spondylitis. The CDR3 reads CASSLNSLLTLHF. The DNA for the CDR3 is TGTGCCAGCAGTTTAAACAGTCTCCTCACCCTCCACTTT.